This T cell receptor beta chain was retrieved from a study of blood T cell dynamics during melanoma immunotherapy. Overall study: Standard first-line treatment here was pembrolizumab or nivolumab plus ipilimumab in metastatic melanoma. Findings of the study overall: Disease-control patients' PBMC repertoires became either more clonal or more diverse at W3.

The V end was cut by 7 bases, the J end by 7 bases, with 20 bases between. This CDR3 contains 14 residues. Germline V gene data show CDR1 as LNHDA and CDR2 as SQIVND (reference sequence). Produced via immunoSEQ multiplex PCR; TCRdb's table is partial and in-frame only. The sample holds 20,000 to 30,000 clones, around nine tenths seen once. On this clone: The antigen is undetermined.

Stated time point: pre-treatment baseline. Patients had no prior systemic cancer treatment, immunosuppressants or other active cancers. The TCR was taken from a human donor with melanoma. The specimen was blood, collected from a patient treated with checkpoint blockade. V and J are TRBV19 and TRBJ2-7, with D perhaps being TRBD1 or TRBD2 (5 bases each). The CDR3 coding sequence is TGTGCCAGTAACCGGGGCGCTTTGTCCGGGGAGCAGTACTTC. The encoded protein is CASNRGALSGEQYF.